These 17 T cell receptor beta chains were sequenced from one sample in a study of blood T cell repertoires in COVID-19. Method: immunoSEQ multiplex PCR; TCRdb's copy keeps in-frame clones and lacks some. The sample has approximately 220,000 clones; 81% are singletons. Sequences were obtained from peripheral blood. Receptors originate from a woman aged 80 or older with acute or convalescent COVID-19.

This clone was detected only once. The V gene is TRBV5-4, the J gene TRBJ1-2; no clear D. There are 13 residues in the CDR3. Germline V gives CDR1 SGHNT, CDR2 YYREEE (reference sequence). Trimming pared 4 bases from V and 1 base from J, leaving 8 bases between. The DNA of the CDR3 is TGTGCCAGCAGCGGGCGAGTTAACTATGGCTACACCTTC. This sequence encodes CASSGRVNYGYTF. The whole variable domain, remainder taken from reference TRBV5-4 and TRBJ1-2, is ETGVTQSPTHLIKTRGQQVTLRCSSQSGHNTVSWYQQALGQGPQFIFQYYREEENGRGNFPPRFSGLQFPNYSSELNVNALELDDSALYLCASSGRVNYGYTFGSGTRLTVV.

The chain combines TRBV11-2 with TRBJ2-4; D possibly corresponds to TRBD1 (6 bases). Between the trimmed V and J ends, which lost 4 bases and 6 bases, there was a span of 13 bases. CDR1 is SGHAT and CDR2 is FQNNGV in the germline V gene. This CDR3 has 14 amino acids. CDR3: CASSSTGPGNIQYF. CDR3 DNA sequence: TGTGCCAGCAGCTCGACAGGACCTGGAAACATTCAGTACTTC.

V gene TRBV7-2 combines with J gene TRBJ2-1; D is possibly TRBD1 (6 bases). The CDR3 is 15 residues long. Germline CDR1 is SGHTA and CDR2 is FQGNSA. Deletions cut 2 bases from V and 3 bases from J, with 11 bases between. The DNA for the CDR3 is TGTGCCAGCAGCTTATTTCGGGACAACTACAATGAGCAGTTCTTC. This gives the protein CASSLFRDNYNEQFF.

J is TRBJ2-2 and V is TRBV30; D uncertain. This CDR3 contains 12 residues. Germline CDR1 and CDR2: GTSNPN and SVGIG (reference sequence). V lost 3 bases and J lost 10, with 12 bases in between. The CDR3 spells CAWRAEETELFF. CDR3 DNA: TGTGCCTGGAGAGCTGAGGAGACGGAGCTGTTTTTT.

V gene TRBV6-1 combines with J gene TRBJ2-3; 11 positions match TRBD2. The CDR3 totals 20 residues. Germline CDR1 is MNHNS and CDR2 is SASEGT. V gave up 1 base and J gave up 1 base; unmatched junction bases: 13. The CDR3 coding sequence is TGTGCCAGCAGTGAAGGGTCTAGCGGGGGGCCCCTATACCGCACAGATACGCAGTATTTT. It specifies CASSEGSSGGPLYRTDTQYF.

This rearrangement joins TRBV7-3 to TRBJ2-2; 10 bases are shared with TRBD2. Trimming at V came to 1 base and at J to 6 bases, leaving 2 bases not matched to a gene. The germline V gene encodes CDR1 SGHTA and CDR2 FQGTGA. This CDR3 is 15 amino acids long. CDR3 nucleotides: TGTGCCAGCAGCTTAAAGCGGGAGGGCGCCGGGGAGCTGTTTTTT. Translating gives CASSLKREGAGELFF.

The CDR3 spells CASSITSGGVAGELFF. CDR3 nucleotide sequence: TGTGCCAGCAGCATTACTAGCGGGGGGGTGGCCGGGGAGCTGTTTTTT. The chain joins TRBV7-2 to TRBJ2-2, with TRBD2 matching 13 bases. The V and J ends lost 5 bases and 6 bases, in that order; junction bases with no gene match: 6. Germline-derived CDR1 and CDR2 are SGHTA and FQGNSA. There are 16 residues in the CDR3.

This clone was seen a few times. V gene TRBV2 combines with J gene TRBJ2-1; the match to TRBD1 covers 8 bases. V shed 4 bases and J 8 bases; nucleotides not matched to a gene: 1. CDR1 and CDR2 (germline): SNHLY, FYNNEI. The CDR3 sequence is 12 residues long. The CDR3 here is CASSGTGYEQFF. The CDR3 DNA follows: TGTGCCAGCAGTGGGACAGGGTATGAGCAGTTCTTC.

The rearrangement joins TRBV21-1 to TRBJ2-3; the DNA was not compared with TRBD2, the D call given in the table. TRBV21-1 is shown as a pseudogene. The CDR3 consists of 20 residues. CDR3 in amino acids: CASSSLAGAWPLTSTDTQYF. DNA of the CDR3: TGTGCCAGCAGCAGTTTAGCGGGGGCGTGGCCCCTTACTAGCACAGATACGCAGTATTTT.

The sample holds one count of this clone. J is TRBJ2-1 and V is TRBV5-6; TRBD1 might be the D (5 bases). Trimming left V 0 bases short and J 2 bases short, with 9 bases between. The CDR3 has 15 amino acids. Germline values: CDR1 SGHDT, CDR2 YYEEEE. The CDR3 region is CASSLGQGPYNEQFF. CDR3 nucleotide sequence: TGTGCCAGCAGCTTGGGGCAGGGCCCCTACAATGAGCAGTTCTTC.

CDR3 DNA sequence: TGCGCCAGCAGCTTCCAACAGGGCTCGGAGACCGGGGAGCTGTTTTTT. Amino acids: CASSFQQGSETGELFF. V usage is TRBV5-1 and J usage is TRBJ2-2; D might be TRBD1 (6 bases). CDR3 length equals 16 residues. CDR1 and CDR2 from the germline V gene are SGHRS and YFSETQ. Trimming removed 2 bases from V and 5 bases from J, with 16 bases in between. The variable domain in full, completed from reference TRBV5-1 and TRBJ2-2, reads KAGVTQTPRYLIKTRGQQVTLSCSPISGHRSVSWYQQTPGQGLQFLFEYFSETQRNKGNFPGRFSGRQFSNSRSEMNVSTLELGDSALYLCASSFQQGSETGELFFGEGSRLTVL.

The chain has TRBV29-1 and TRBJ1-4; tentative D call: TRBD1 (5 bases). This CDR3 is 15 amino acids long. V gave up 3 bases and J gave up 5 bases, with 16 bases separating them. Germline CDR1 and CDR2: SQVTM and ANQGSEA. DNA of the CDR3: TGCAGCGTTGATCGGGTAGGGCAGGGAAATGAAAAACTGTTTTTT. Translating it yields CSVDRVGQGNEKLFF.

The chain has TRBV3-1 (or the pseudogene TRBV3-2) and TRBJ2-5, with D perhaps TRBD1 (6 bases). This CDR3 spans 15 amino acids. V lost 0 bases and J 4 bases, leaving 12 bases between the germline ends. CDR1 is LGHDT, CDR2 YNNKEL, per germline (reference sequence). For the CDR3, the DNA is TGTGCCAGCAGCCAAGATCTCACAGGGCTAGAGACCCAGTACTTC. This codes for CASSQDLTGLETQYF.

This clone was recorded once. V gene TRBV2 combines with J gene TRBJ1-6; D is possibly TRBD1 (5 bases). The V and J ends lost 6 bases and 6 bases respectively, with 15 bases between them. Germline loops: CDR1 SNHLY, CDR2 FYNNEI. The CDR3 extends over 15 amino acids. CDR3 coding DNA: TGTGCCAGCAGGGGGGAGGGGAACCTTAATTCACCCCTCCACTTT. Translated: CASRGEGNLNSPLHF.

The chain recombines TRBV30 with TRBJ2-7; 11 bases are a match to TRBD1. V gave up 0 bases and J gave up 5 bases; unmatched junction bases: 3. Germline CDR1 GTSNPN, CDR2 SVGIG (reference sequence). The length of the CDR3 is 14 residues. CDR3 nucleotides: TGTGCCTGGAGTGTTGGACAGGGGGCGGACGAGCAGTACTTC. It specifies CAWSVGQGADEQYF.

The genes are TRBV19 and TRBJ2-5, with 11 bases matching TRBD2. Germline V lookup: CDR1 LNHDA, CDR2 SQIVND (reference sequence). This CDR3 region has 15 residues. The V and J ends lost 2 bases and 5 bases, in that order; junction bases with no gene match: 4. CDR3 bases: TGTGCCAGTAGTATAACTAGCGGGGGAGCGGAGACCCAGTACTTC. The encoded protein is CASSITSGGAETQYF.

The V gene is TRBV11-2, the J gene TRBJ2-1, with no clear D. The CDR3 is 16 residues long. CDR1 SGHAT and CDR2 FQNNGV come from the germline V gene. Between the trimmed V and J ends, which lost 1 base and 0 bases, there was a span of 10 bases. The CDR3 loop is CASSLGPASSYNEQFF. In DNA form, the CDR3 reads TGTGCCAGCAGCTTAGGGCCTGCCAGCTCCTACAATGAGCAGTTCTTC.